What follows are 18 T cell receptor beta chains derived from one specimen sequenced in a study of T cell responses to AZD1222 COVID-19 vaccine. Some clones are missing from TCRdb's copy, which holds only in-frame ones; the method was immunoSEQ multiplex PCR. Among roughly 97,000 clones listed, over 75% were seen once. The sample here was peripheral blood, taken on day 0 of AZD1222 vaccination. These receptors all stem from an adult in good health.

The gene calls are TRBV29-1 and TRBJ1-1; TRBD1 aligns across 8 bases. The germline V gene encodes CDR1 SQVTM and CDR2 ANQGSEA. J gave up 4 bases and V 5 bases, and 12 bases lay outside the gene matches. This CDR3 contains 15 residues. The CDR3 DNA reads TGCAGCGTTTTTCCCGGGGGCACAGGGGGCACTGAAGCTTTCTTT. This gives the protein CSVFPGGTGGTEAFF.

The count of this clone is one. The chain couples TRBV7-9 to TRBJ2-3, with D tentatively TRBD1 (5 bases). The CDR3 extends over 12 amino acids. Trimming left V 5 bases short and J 6 bases short, with 9 bases between. Looked up from germline, CDR1 is SEHNR and CDR2 is FQNEAQ (reference sequence). The CDR3 sequence: CASSAGLDTQYF. In DNA form, the CDR3 reads TGTGCCAGCAGCGCAGGGTTGGATACGCAGTATTTT.

This rearrangement joins TRBV24-1 to TRBJ2-1, with 7 bases that match TRBD1. The CDR3 extends over 18 amino acids. The V segment lost 1 base and the J segment 5 bases; nucleotides outside the gene matches: 13. Per germline, CDR1 KGHDR and CDR2 SFDVKD. CDR3 loop: CATSDLWEKGAGNNEQFF. The CDR3 nucleotides are TGTGCCACCAGTGATTTATGGGAGAAGGGGGCAGGGAACAATGAGCAGTTCTTC.

V usage is TRBV7-8 and J usage is TRBJ1-2; 9 bases are a match to TRBD1. J gave up 3 bases and V 1 base, and 0 bases lay outside the gene matches. CDR1 and CDR2 (germline): SGHVS, FQNEAQ. This CDR3 is built from 14 residues. This CDR3 is CASSLGTGDYGYTF. CDR3 sequence (DNA): TGTGCCAGCAGCTTAGGGACAGGGGACTATGGCTACACCTTC. Together with reference TRBV7-8 and TRBJ1-2, the CDR3 gives the full variable domain: GAGVSQSPRYKVAKRGQDVALRCDPISGHVSLFWYQQALGQGPEFLTYFQNEAQLDKSGLPSDRFFAERPEGSVSTLKIQRTQQEDSAVYLCASSLGTGDYGYTFGSGTRLTVV.

This chain connects TRBV4-2 to TRBJ2-1; 11 positions agree with TRBD2. The germline CDR1 and CDR2 sequences are LGHNA and YNFKEQ. CDR3 length equals 17 residues. V was pared by 2 bases and J by 3 bases, with 6 bases of the junction left unmatched. CDR3 DNA sequence: TGTGCCAGCAGCCAATATAGCGGGGGGGCCTACTACAATGAGCAGTTCTTC. Translation gives CASSQYSGGAYYNEQFF.

J is TRBJ1-4 and V is TRBV2; D may be TRBD1 (5 bases). There are 14 residues in the CDR3. The germline CDR1 and CDR2 sequences are SNHLY and FYNNEI. Trimming stripped 4 bases from V and 10 bases from J, with 16 bases between. This CDR3 is CASSVGGSSGKLFF. CDR3 nucleotides: TGTGCCAGCAGTGTCGGGGGGTCCAGCGGAAAACTGTTTTTT. The entire variable domain, with the rest obtained from reference TRBV2 and TRBJ1-4, is as follows: EPEVTQTPSHQVTQMGQEVILRCVPISNHLYFYWYRQILGQKVEFLVSFYNNEISEKSEIFDDQFSVERPDGSNFTLKIRSTKLEDSAMYFCASSVGGSSGKLFFGSGTQLSVL.

The chain employs TRBV3-1 (or the pseudogene TRBV3-2) and TRBJ2-7, with 7 bases fitting TRBD2. Trimming removed 4 bases from V and 5 bases from J; junction bases left unmatched: 5. This CDR3 is 13 amino acids long. Germline lookup yields CDR1 LGHDT and CDR2 YNNKEL (reference sequence). The CDR3 coding sequence is TGTGCCAGCAGCCCTAGACTAGCCGACGAGCAGTACTTC. Residues: CASSPRLADEQYF.

The chain joins TRBV5-1 to TRBJ2-7; 11 bases are a match to TRBD2. Germline V gene lookup returns CDR1 SGHRS and CDR2 YFSETQ. The CDR3 totals 15 residues. V dropped 1 base and J dropped 3; count of bases not matched to a gene: 3. The CDR3 loop reads CASSLRLAGGYEQYF. The DNA of the CDR3 is TGCGCCAGCAGCTTGAGGCTAGCGGGAGGCTACGAGCAGTACTTC.

The gene calls are TRBV15 and TRBJ2-3, with 7 bases matching TRBD1. This CDR3 is 17 amino acids long. J gave up 0 bases and V 0 bases, and 6 bases lay outside the gene matches. The germline CDR1 and CDR2 sequences are LNHNV and YYDKDF (reference sequence). The CDR3 sequence: CATSRDPTGRSTDTQYF. In DNA form, the CDR3 reads TGTGCCACCAGCAGAGATCCGACAGGGCGAAGCACAGATACGCAGTATTTT. The entire variable domain, with the rest obtained from reference TRBV15 and TRBJ2-3, is as follows: DAMVIQNPRYQVTQFGKPVTLSCSQTLNHNVMYWYQQKSSQAPKLLFHYYDKDFNNEADTPDNFQSRRPNTSFCFLDIRSPGLGDTAMYLCATSRDPTGRSTDTQYFGPGTRLTVL.

This clone occurred once. This rearrangement joins TRBV5-1 to TRBJ1-1, with 10 bases that match TRBD1. Looked up from germline, CDR1 is SGHRS and CDR2 is YFSETQ. The CDR3 extends over 22 amino acids. J lost 1 base, V lost 4 bases, and 25 bases had no gene match. The CDR3 region is CASSPRFTPYATGGSRNTEAFF. The DNA for the CDR3 is TGCGCCAGCAGCCCCCGCTTCACCCCCTACGCGACAGGGGGCTCTAGGAACACTGAAGCTTTCTTT.

The CDR3 DNA is TGTGCCACCCGTACTACCGGGACAGGGATCTACGAGCAGTACTTC. It specifies CATRTTGTGIYEQYF. The chain combines TRBV19 with TRBJ2-7; TRBD1 aligns across 9 bases. V lost 10 bases to trimming and J lost 3 bases; unmatched junction nucleotides: 13. Germline V gene sequence: CDR1 LNHDA, CDR2 SQIVND (reference sequence). This CDR3 has 15 amino acids.

The chain joins TRBV10-3 to TRBJ2-7, with 8 positions matching TRBD2. Per germline, CDR1 ENHRY and CDR2 SYGVKD. The CDR3 is 16 residues long. V dropped 4 bases and J dropped 3; count of bases not matched to a gene: 11. The CDR3 loop is CAISGAMVAGSYEQYF. CDR3 nucleotides: TGTGCCATCAGTGGGGCGATGGTAGCGGGAAGCTACGAGCAGTACTTC.

This clone has just one count. V is TRBV7-2 and J is TRBJ1-6, with D hard to call. The ends were cut back, 1 base at V and 14 bases at J, with 12 bases in the middle. The length of the CDR3 is 13 residues. Germline V CDR1 and CDR2: SGHTA, FQGNSA. CDR3 DNA: TGTGCCAGCAGCTTAGACCGAGTGGCCACCCTCCACTTT. This translates into CASSLDRVATLHF. The full variable domain, its missing parts supplied by reference TRBV7-2 and TRBJ1-6, is GAGVSQSPSNKVTEKGKDVELRCDPISGHTALYWYRQSLGQGLEFLIYFQGNSAPDKSGLPSDRFSAERTGGSVSTLTIQRTQQEDSAVYLCASSLDRVATLHFGNGTRLTVT.

This chain uses TRBV28 with TRBJ1-1; D unresolved. V was trimmed by 1 base and J by 3 bases, leaving 9 bases between them. This CDR3 is 14 amino acids long. Looked up from germline, CDR1 is MDHEN and CDR2 is SYDVKM. Here the CDR3 reads CASSLSRGYTEAFF. The DNA for the CDR3 is TGTGCCAGCAGTTTATCGCGGGGATACACTGAAGCTTTCTTT.

The rearrangement links TRBV7-2 to TRBJ2-3; 10 bases line up with TRBD2. With 0 bases clipped from V and 4 bases from J, the junction kept 7 bases outside the gene matches. CDR1 SGHTA and CDR2 FQGNSA come from the germline V gene. The CDR3 sequence is 17 residues long. CDR3 protein: CASSLAKRGGRSDTQYF. The CDR3 DNA reads TGTGCCAGCAGCTTAGCGAAGCGGGGGGGCAGGTCAGATACGCAGTATTTT.

The chain has TRBV19 and TRBJ1-1; D not certain. This CDR3 comprises 16 residues. Germline V gives CDR1 LNHDA, CDR2 SQIVND (reference sequence). V was clipped by 1 base and J by 0 bases, with 12 bases between them. CDR3 sequence reads: CASSIGGGWMNTEAFF. The CDR3 DNA reads TGTGCCAGTAGTATAGGAGGAGGGTGGATGAACACTGAAGCTTTCTTT. The whole variable domain, filled in from reference TRBV19 and TRBJ1-1, reads DGGITQSPKYLFRKEGQNVTLSCEQNLNHDAMYWYRQDPGQGLRLIYYSQIVNDFQKGDIAEGYSVSREKKESFPLTVTSAQKNPTAFYLCASSIGGGWMNTEAFFGQGTRLTVV.

This clone turned up a few times. The chain recombines TRBV5-1 with TRBJ2-7; tentative D call: TRBD2 (5 bases). V lost 0 bases, J lost 9 bases, and 10 bases lay in between. The CDR3 is 12 amino acids. From germline, CDR1 is SGHRS and CDR2 YFSETQ. The CDR3 DNA follows: TGCGCCAGCAGCTTGGACACTGGACTGCAGTACTTC. It is translated as CASSLDTGLQYF.

The chain is built from TRBV5-1 and TRBJ1-5; TRBD1 is a possible D gene (6 bases). This CDR3 comprises 16 residues. Trimming stripped 0 bases from V and 0 bases from J, with 10 bases between. The V gene's germline CDR1 is SGHRS and CDR2 YFSETQ. This CDR3 is CASSLEGGYSNQPQHF. As DNA, the CDR3 is TGCGCCAGCAGCTTGGAAGGGGGTTATAGCAATCAGCCCCAGCATTTT.